These 25 T cell receptor beta chains originate from one sample sequenced in a study of blood T cell repertoires in COVID-19. Measured with immunoSEQ multiplex PCR; TCRdb has only the in-frame clones, and not every one. The table has fewer than 400,000 clones, 85% to 90% seen once. Material: PBMCs or T cells enriched from blood (not recorded which). The receptors derive from a young man who had recovered from COVID-19.

Worth noting for this clone: At one end the junction does not follow the germline gene, possibly because of a read error. The CDR3 bases are TGTGCCAGCAGCCTGGACAGGTTCTCTGGGAACACCATATATTTT. Its translation: CASSLDRFSGNTIYF. The rearrangement uses TRBV28 and TRBJ1-3; 7 positions agree with TRBD1. Germline lookup yields CDR1 MDHEN and CDR2 SYDVKM. The CDR3 runs to 15 residues.

This clone was seen only once. The rearrangement links TRBV18 to TRBJ1-1; 11 bases agree with TRBD1. There are 15 residues in the CDR3. After removal of 6 bases from V and 5 bases from J, the junction contained 8 bases not matched to a gene. Looked up from germline, CDR1 is KGHSH and CDR2 is LQKENI. The CDR3 here is CASSQGQGARTEAFF. The CDR3 DNA sequence: TGTGCCAGCTCGCAAGGACAGGGGGCTAGAACTGAAGCTTTCTTT.

The V and J genes are TRBV30 and TRBJ2-3; D may be TRBD1 or TRBD2 (5 bases each). The V gene's germline CDR1 is GTSNPN and CDR2 SVGIG (reference sequence). The CDR3 length is 15 residues. V was shortened by 8 bases and J by 0 bases, with 18 bases between the two germline ends. CDR3 coding DNA: TGTGCCCGGACACTAAGCGGCGGGAGCACAGATACGCAGTATTTT. This sequence encodes CARTLSGGSTDTQYF.

The V and J genes are TRBV5-6 and TRBJ2-1; 10 nucleotides line up with TRBD2. The V segment lost 5 bases and the J segment 8 bases; nucleotides outside the gene matches: 7. The germline V gene encodes CDR1 SGHDT and CDR2 YYEEEE. The CDR3 has 14 amino acids. CDR3 sequence: CASRASGRVDEQFF. The CDR3 coding sequence is TGTGCCAGCAGGGCTAGCGGGAGAGTTGATGAGCAGTTCTTC. The variable domain in full, with the rest retrieved from reference TRBV5-6 and TRBJ2-1, is DAGVTQSPTHLIKTRGQQVTLRCSPKSGHDTVSWYQQALGQGPQFIFQYYEEEERQRGNFPDRFSGHQFPNYSSELNVNALLLGDSALYLCASRASGRVDEQFFGPGTRLTVL.

In this sample, this clone turned up a few times. The rearrangement joins TRBV3-1 (or the pseudogene TRBV3-2) to TRBJ2-2; 12 nucleotides align to TRBD2. The CDR3 loop spans 14 amino acids. V gave up 4 bases and J gave up 8 bases; unmatched junction bases: 2. Per germline, CDR1 LGHDT and CDR2 YNNKEL (reference sequence). CDR3 DNA: TGTGCCAGCAGCCCGACTAGCGGGAGTGGGGAGCTGTTTTTT. Protein product: CASSPTSGSGELFF.

V usage is TRBV5-1 and J usage is TRBJ2-1, with 14 bases lining up with TRBD2. The CDR3 sequence is 20 residues long. The V gene end was trimmed by 2 bases and the J gene end by 0 bases; junction bases not matched to a gene: 10. From germline, CDR1 is SGHRS and CDR2 YFSETQ. CDR3 nucleotide sequence: TGCGCCAGCAGCTTCCTCGGGACTAGCGGGAGTACTAGCTCCTACAATGAGCAGTTCTTC. This gives the protein CASSFLGTSGSTSSYNEQFF.

The V call is TRBV27, the J call TRBJ1-2; D is possibly TRBD1 (6 bases). The CDR3 runs to 14 residues. CDR1 and CDR2 (germline): MNHEY, SMNVEV (reference sequence). The ends were cut back, 6 bases at V and 8 bases at J, with 19 bases in the middle. The CDR3 reads CASSRNREMGGYTF. The CDR3 DNA is TGTGCCAGCAGCCGAAACAGGGAAATGGGCGGCTACACCTTC.

The chain is built from TRBV9 and TRBJ2-3; 9 bases line up with TRBD2. This CDR3 is 14 amino acids long. V shed 6 bases, J shed 6 bases, and the junction held 8 bases outside the gene matches. In germline, CDR1 is SGDLS, CDR2 YYNGEE. CDR3 nucleotide sequence: TGTGCCAGCAAACGCGGGAGGGGTAGTGATACGCAGTATTTT. This encodes CASKRGRGSDTQYF. Full variable domain (rest looked up from reference TRBV9 and TRBJ2-3): DSGVTQTPKHLITATGQRVTLRCSPRSGDLSVYWYQQSLDQGLQFLIQYYNGEERAKGNILERFSAQQFPDLHSELNLSSLELGDSALYFCASKRGRGSDTQYFGPGTRLTVL.

J is TRBJ2-5 and V is TRBV19, with TRBD1 matching 7 bases. Germline CDR1 and CDR2: LNHDA and SQIVND (reference sequence). The CDR3 has 13 amino acids. V was pared by 9 bases and J by 2 bases, with 6 bases of the junction left unmatched. The CDR3 here is CASRTGVQETQYF. Written as DNA, the CDR3 is TGTGCCAGCCGTACAGGGGTTCAAGAGACCCAGTACTTC.

The chain combines TRBV20-1 with TRBJ2-7; no firm D call. V was shortened by 6 bases and J by 6 bases, with 21 bases between the two germline ends. The germline V gene encodes CDR1 DFQATT and CDR2 SNEGSKA (reference sequence). The CDR3 runs to 14 residues. In DNA form, the CDR3 reads TGCAGTGCGAGTTTTAGCTATGGAATTCGCGAGCAGTACTTC. Translating gives CSASFSYGIREQYF.

V usage is TRBV5-6 and J usage is TRBJ1-1, with 9 nucleotides matching TRBD1. J gave up 4 bases and V 0 bases, and 7 bases lay outside the gene matches. The CDR3 has 16 amino acids. CDR1 SGHDT and CDR2 YYEEEE come from the germline V gene. CDR3 nucleotide sequence: TGTGCCAGCAGCTTGGACAGGGGGCGATCGGGCACTGAAGCTTTCTTT. It translates to CASSLDRGRSGTEAFF.

This rearrangement joins TRBV14 to TRBJ1-3; no clear D. V lost 1 base to trimming and J lost 0 bases, with 7 bases between them. The CDR3 length is 15 residues. Germline V gene data show CDR1 as SGHDN and CDR2 as FVKESK. The CDR3 DNA follows: TGTGCCAGCAGCCAAGTAACAGACTCTGGAAACACCATATATTTT. Protein sequence: CASSQVTDSGNTIYF.

V gene TRBV28 combines with J gene TRBJ1-6; 8 bases line up with TRBD1. Germline V CDR1 and CDR2: MDHEN, SYDVKM. The CDR3 runs 14 residues. V shed 6 bases, J shed 7 bases, and the junction held 5 bases outside the gene matches. Written as DNA, the CDR3 is TGTGCCAGCAGCCGGGACAGGCTGAATTCACCCCTCCACTTT. This gives the protein CASSRDRLNSPLHF.

The J gene is TRBJ2-1, the V gene TRBV24-1; 12 bases align to TRBD2. Germline V lookup: CDR1 KGHDR, CDR2 SFDVKD. V lost 3 bases and J lost 8; bases outside the gene matches: 4. The CDR3 loop spans 15 amino acids. The CDR3 region is CATSDGLAGIYEQFF. CDR3 bases: TGTGCCACCAGTGATGGACTAGCGGGGATCTATGAGCAGTTCTTC.

The rearrangement uses TRBV11-2 and TRBJ1-1, with D possibly being TRBD1 (6 bases). CDR3 length equals 14 residues. Germline V gene data show CDR1 as SGHAT and CDR2 as FQNNGV. V lost 1 base and J 3 bases, leaving 9 bases between the germline ends. DNA of the CDR3: TGTGCCAGCAGCTTAGCAGGGGTGTACACTGAAGCTTTCTTT. It is translated as CASSLAGVYTEAFF.

This chain connects TRBV4-1 to TRBJ1-2, with D possibly being TRBD1 (6 bases). Deletions cut 6 bases from V and 4 bases from J, with 24 bases between. The germline V gene has CDR1 MGHRA and CDR2 YSYEKL. CDR3 length equals 17 residues. DNA for the CDR3: TGCGCCAGCAGACGACAAGGACAGCCTAATCCTCTCTATGGCTACACCTTC. Amino acids: CASRRQGQPNPLYGYTF.

This rearrangement joins TRBV10-1 to TRBJ2-2, with 13 bases lining up with TRBD2. Germline CDR1 is WNHNN and CDR2 is SYGVQD (reference sequence). The CDR3 length is 18 residues. J was trimmed by 2 bases and V by 4 bases; bases with no gene match: 7. CDR3 nucleotides: TGCGCCAGCAGTGGAAAACTAGCGGGAGGGCCAAACACCGGGGAGCTGTTTTTT. This codes for CASSGKLAGGPNTGELFF.

V usage is TRBV19 and J usage is TRBJ2-1; 12 positions agree with TRBD2. V lost 3 bases and J lost 1; bases outside the gene matches: 4. The CDR3 runs to 17 residues. Germline values: CDR1 LNHDA, CDR2 SQIVND (reference sequence). CDR3 amino acids: CASSMASGGVSYNEQFF. The CDR3 DNA sequence: TGTGCCAGTAGTATGGCTAGCGGGGGGGTTTCCTACAATGAGCAGTTCTTC. Combining the CDR3 with reference TRBV19 and TRBJ2-1 gives the whole variable domain DGGITQSPKYLFRKEGQNVTLSCEQNLNHDAMYWYRQDPGQGLRLIYYSQIVNDFQKGDIAEGYSVSREKKESFPLTVTSAQKNPTAFYLCASSMASGGVSYNEQFFGPGTRLTVL.

This sequence joins TRBV18 and TRBJ1-5; the D gene is possibly TRBD1 (6 bases). The CDR3 is 15 residues long. Trimming shortened V by 3 bases and J by 3 bases, and 12 bases separated the two germline ends. CDR1 is KGHSH and CDR2 is LQKENI in the germline V gene. The CDR3 coding sequence is TGTGCCAGCTCACCCTACAGGGATGACAATCAGCCCCAGCATTTT. It is translated as CASSPYRDDNQPQHF.

In DNA, the CDR3 is TGTGCCAGCAGTACAGGGGGACGCTGGAAAGAGACCCAGTACTTC. Translating gives CASSTGGRWKETQYF. This chain uses TRBV6-5 with TRBJ2-5; 8 nucleotides line up with TRBD1. With 5 bases clipped from V and 3 bases from J, the junction kept 8 bases outside the gene matches. Germline V gene data show CDR1 as MNHEY and CDR2 as SVGAGI. The CDR3 extends over 15 amino acids.

CDR3 sequence (DNA): TGTGCCAGCTCACCCGGGGGGGCAAGCGGGGGTTCCTACGAGCAGTACTTC. Translated: CASSPGGASGGSYEQYF. The rearrangement links TRBV18 to TRBJ2-7; TRBD2 agrees at 8 bases. CDR1 is KGHSH and CDR2 is LQKENI in the germline V gene. This CDR3 contains 17 residues. With V trimmed by 3 bases and J by 1 base, 11 bases remained unmatched.

A single count supports this clone. This chain connects TRBV18 to TRBJ2-7, with 7 bases aligning to TRBD1. Germline values: CDR1 KGHSH, CDR2 LQKENI. Germline trimming cut 6 bases from V and 3 bases from J; bases unmatched to any gene: 8. The CDR3 consists of 14 residues. CDR3 amino acids: CASSRGQDDYEQYF. DNA for the CDR3: TGTGCCAGCTCTCGCGGACAGGACGACTACGAGCAGTACTTC.

The V and J genes are TRBV5-1 and TRBJ1-2, with TRBD1 matching 10 bases. Unmatched junction bases numbered 10, after V lost 4 bases and J lost 4 bases. This CDR3 is 16 amino acids long. CDR1 is SGHRS, CDR2 YFSETQ, per germline. The CDR3 region is CASSLHPGTGAYGYTF. CDR3 bases: TGCGCCAGCAGCCTACACCCCGGGACAGGGGCCTATGGCTACACCTTC.

The chain has TRBV15 and TRBJ2-1; TRBD2 agrees at 11 bases. Germline trimming cut 5 bases from V and 6 bases from J; bases unmatched to any gene: 6. CDR1 is LNHNV, CDR2 YYDKDF, per germline (reference sequence). The CDR3 loop spans 15 amino acids. The CDR3 reads CATSLAGGPPNEQFF. CDR3 nucleotides: TGTGCCACCAGCCTAGCGGGGGGTCCCCCCAATGAGCAGTTCTTC.

This chain connects TRBV7-9 to TRBJ1-2; D remains ambiguous. V shed 1 base and J shed 0 bases, with 6 bases lying between them. CDR1 is SEHNR, CDR2 FQNEAQ, per germline (reference sequence). The CDR3 is made up of 14 amino acids. CDR3 DNA sequence: TGTGCCAGCAGCTTAGTGGCATCTAACTATGGCTACACCTTC. Its translation is CASSLVASNYGYTF.